Listed below are T cell receptor beta chains from one sample, sequenced in a study of HIV-infected patients and healthy controls. Via MiXCR, TCRdb re-called the 5' RACE reads, giving one row per CDR3 protein. The sample has around 13,000 distinct CDR3 sequences; about 9.8% are singletons. The material sequenced was blood. The origin of the receptors is an adult in good health. The conserved cysteine and the conserved F or W are not part of the CDR3 here. For some rows the clone size is stated as once, few or many, or as a class when expanded; others skip it.

v_gene,abundance,j_gene,CDR3aa
TRBV18,few,TRBJ2-7,ASSPQTGDEQY
TRBV20-1,medium-sized,TRBJ2-1,SASGDEQF
TRBV2,medium-sized,TRBJ2-7,ASSPLGQGKAYEQY
TRBV7-9,many,TRBJ2-3,ASSSQESTDTQY
TRBV19,few,TRBJ2-1,ASSIGTHEQF
TRBV27,many,TRBJ2-1,ASYVRTGGFNEQF
TRBV2,few,TRBJ2-3,ASRGERGSTDTQY
TRBV18,many,TRBJ2-5,ASSRQGLETQY
TRBV28,few,TRBJ2-7,ASHRGLAYEQY
TRBV2,many,TRBJ1-2,ASSDYRGAGYT
TRBV25-1,many,TRBJ2-1,ASRDSLDNEQF
TRBV7-9,medium-sized,TRBJ1-1,ASSRHEYTEAF
TRBV5-5,many,TRBJ1-4,ASVLVPGQGTEKLF
TRBV7-8,many,TRBJ2-1,ASSLVGEQF
TRBV5-1,NA,TRBJ1-4,ASSRGQGNEKLF
TRBV19,medium-sized,TRBJ1-1,ASSTLAPQDTEAF
TRBV18,few,TRBJ2-3,ASSPPNQRSTDTQY
TRBV6-2/TRBV6-3,medium-sized,TRBJ2-1,ASSYGQPAQF
TRBV7-6,many,TRBJ2-7,ASSPDRGPREQY
TRBV28,many,TRBJ1-6,ASSLPATINSPLH
TRBV6-5,many,TRBJ2-4,ASSLREDKNIQY
TRBV7-2,few,TRBJ1-6,ASSLAVAGVGSPLH
TRBV6-1,medium-sized,TRBJ1-2,ASSEAFGELYYGYT
TRBV7-6,medium-sized,TRBJ2-5,ASSPRPQETQY
TRBV25-1,few,TRBJ2-1,ASRGTSRETYNEQF
TRBV5-1,many,TRBJ2-7,ASSRDRERRYEQY
TRBV29-1,few,TRBJ1-1,SVVSEVGNTEAF
TRBV4-3,NA,TRBJ1-5,ASSQGGGRRPQH
TRBV4-3,many,TRBJ2-2,ASRNSGRKATGELF
TRBV7-2,many,TRBJ2-3,ASSLDMAGGTDTQY
TRBV12-3/TRBV12-4,NA,TRBJ1-1,ASSFLGRTGEAF
TRBV18,few,TRBJ1-1,ASSPVHDTEAF
TRBV20-1,medium-sized,TRBJ1-4,SVPTGWRNEKLF
TRBV7-2,medium-sized,TRBJ2-7,ASSLEAAYEQY
TRBV6-2/TRBV6-3,medium-sized,TRBJ1-5,ASTSDRLLNQPQH
TRBV20-1,many,TRBJ2-3,SARVVRQGGLTQY
TRBV7-9,many,TRBJ2-5,ASRLAATQETQY